Shown below are 4 T cell receptor beta chains from a single sample sequenced in a study of Graves' ophthalmopathy and Graves' hyperthyroidism. RNA transcripts provided the template for amplifying TCR beta CDR3 regions. First-round RT-PCR employed HTBI primers, with a second-round multiplex PCR after it. In TCRdb, the multiplex PCR reads were re-called with MiXCR into one record per CDR3 protein. The sample carries about 400,000 distinct CDR3 sequences, 15% to 19% recorded once. Input material: peripheral blood. These receptor sequences come from a woman aged 18-29 years with stable Graves' hyperthyroidism.

This clonotype came up a few times. The rearrangement links TRBV13 to TRBJ1-3; D gene uncertain. V lost 5 bases, J lost 0 bases, and 11 bases lay in between. Germline loops: CDR1 PRHDT, CDR2 FYEKMQ (reference sequence). There are 15 residues in the CDR3. The CDR3 spells CASSTEESSGNTIYF. The CDR3 nucleotides read TGTGCCAGCAGCACCGAAGAGAGCTCTGGAAACACCATATATTTT.

There are many counts of this clonotype. The CDR3: CASSLEGRKLETQYF. The CDR3 DNA is TGTGCCAGCAGTTTAGAGGGGCGGAAACTAGAGACCCAGTACTTC. The chain joins TRBV12-3 or TRBV12-4 to TRBJ2-5; TRBD1 is a possible D gene (5 bases). The V end was cut by 1 base, the J end by 4 bases, with 13 bases between. The CDR3 sequence is 15 residues long.

The chain has TRBV12-3 or TRBV12-4 and TRBJ1-3, with 9 bases fitting TRBD1. Trimming removed 4 bases from V and 9 bases from J; junction bases left unmatched: 13. This CDR3 contains 16 residues. CDR3 sequence: CASSSPSGTGFSTIYF. In DNA form, the CDR3 reads TGTGCCAGCAGTTCTCCCTCCGGGACAGGGTTTTCCACCATATATTTT.

The table lists this clonotype with many counts. This rearrangement joins TRBV6-5 to TRBJ1-1; the D gene is possibly TRBD1 (5 bases). Germline V lookup: CDR1 MNHEY, CDR2 SVGAGI. The CDR3 spans 17 residues. Trimming took 2 bases from V and 0 from J, leaving 16 bases between them. CDR3 loop: CASSYRHRTLMNTEAFF. The DNA for the CDR3 is TGTGCCAGCAGTTACCGCCACCGGACACTCATGAACACTGAAGCTTTCTTT.